The rows below give T cell receptor beta chains drawn from one sample of a study of STAT5B mutations in CD4+ large granular lymphocyte leukemia. Using immunoSEQ multiplex PCR, the repertoire was profiled, and TCRdb retains in-frame clones only, with some absent. This table holds around 35,000 clones, approximately 90% found once. Source material: CD4+ T cells from blood buffy coats. The receptors come from a human donor in good health. Both conserved end residues are part of each CDR3. Fields, in order: clone size, V gene, J gene, D gene, CDR3 protein, CDR3 DNA. A D gene is named only where the DNA matches it firmly. A clone size is listed for some rows: how often the clone was seen (once, few, many), or a class if it is expanded.

NA	TRBV29-1	TRBJ2-3	TRBD2	CSGGGRRNTDTQYF	TGCAGCGGGGGGGGTCGGAGAAACACAGATACGCAGTATTTT
NA	TRBV14	TRBJ2-3	NA	CASSQVPDTQYF	TGTGCCAGCAGCCAAGTCCCAGATACGCAGTATTTT
NA	TRBV5-1	TRBJ2-1	NA	CASSLAGRSAQFF	TGCGCCAGCAGCTTGGCCGGTAGAAGCGCGCAGTTCTTC
NA	TRBV27	TRBJ2-1	NA	CASSFKQGSNNEQFF	TGTGCCAGCAGTTTCAAACAGGGCTCTAACAATGAGCAGTTCTTC
NA	TRBV19	TRBJ1-1	NA	CASSMGGPMNTEAFF	TGTGCCAGTAGTATGGGGGGTCCTATGAACACTGAAGCTTTCTTT
NA	TRBV6-5	TRBJ1-2	NA	CASSLSTNYGYTF	TGTGCCAGCAGTTTGTCGACTAACTATGGCTACACCTTC
NA	TRBV7-2	TRBJ2-7	TRBD2	CASTRLAGGSYEQYF	TGTGCCAGCACCCGACTAGCGGGAGGCTCCTACGAGCAGTACTTC
NA	TRBV10-1	TRBJ2-7	NA	CASRGGYHEQYF	TGCGCCAGCAGAGGGGGTTACCACGAGCAGTACTTC
NA	TRBV15	TRBJ1-4	NA	CATSREAASNEKLFF	TGTGCCACCAGCAGAGAGGCGGCCAGTAATGAAAAACTGTTTTTT
NA	TRBV21-1	TRBJ2-7	NA	CASSKCGGFIYEQYF	TGTGCCAGCAGCAAATGCGGGGGATTTATCTACGAGCAGTACTTC
NA	TRBV7-7	TRBJ2-1	NA	CASSRNEVNEQFF	TGTGCTAGCAGCCGAAATGAAGTCAATGAGCAGTTCTTC
NA	TRBV4-3	TRBJ1-4	NA	CASSQDLVGNEKLFF	TGCGCCAGCAGCCAAGATCTGGTGGGTAATGAAAAACTGTTTTTT
NA	TRBV5-1	TRBJ2-5	NA	CASSPTTGQEETQYF	TGCGCCAGCAGCCCAACGACAGGACAAGAAGAGACCCAGTACTTC
once	TRBV7-2	TRBJ1-3	NA	CASSIDGYGRTIYF	TGTGCCAGCAGCATAGATGGATACGGACGAACCATATATTTT
NA	TRBV7-9	TRBJ1-1	NA	CASSLGGEDTEAFF	TGTGCCAGCAGCTTAGGGGGTGAGGACACTGAAGCTTTCTTT
NA	TRBV6-5	TRBJ2-2	NA	CASSIPTNTGELFF	TGTGCCAGCAGTATACCGACTAACACCGGGGAGCTGTTTTTT
NA	TRBV4-2	TRBJ2-3	TRBD2	CASSKTSGDTDTQYF	TGTGCCAGCAGCAAGACTAGCGGAGACACAGATACGCAGTATTTT
NA	TRBV4-2	TRBJ2-7	TRBD2	CASSTGTSGLYEQYF	TGTGCCAGCAGTACCGGGACTAGCGGCCTCTACGAGCAGTACTTC
NA	TRBV7-6	TRBJ2-7	NA	CASSNSYEQYF	TGTGCCAGCAGCAATTCCTACGAGCAGTACTTC
NA	TRBV5-1	TRBJ1-4	NA	CASSLPLGQNNEKLFF	TGCGCCAGCAGCTTGCCCTTAGGACAGAACAATGAAAAACTGTTTTTT
NA	TRBV28	TRBJ2-1	NA	CASSPAPGGAVIGEQFF	TGTGCCAGCAGTCCCGCCCCCGGGGGCGCGGTTATCGGTGAGCAGTTCTTC
NA	TRBV28	TRBJ2-5	NA	CASSLTAGETQYF	TGTGCCAGCAGTTTGACAGCCGGTGAGACCCAGTACTTC
NA	TRBV5-4	TRBJ2-2	TRBD2	CASSSGLAANTGELFF	TGTGCCAGCAGCTCGGGACTAGCAGCGAACACCGGGGAGCTGTTTTTT
NA	TRBV27	TRBJ1-2	TRBD1	CASSLLGQGALGYGYTF	TGTGCCAGCAGTTTATTGGGACAGGGGGCGCTTGGGTATGGCTACACCTTC
NA	TRBV5-1	TRBJ2-2	NA	CASSQKQGHTGELFF	TGCGCCAGCTCGCAAAAACAGGGCCACACCGGGGAGCTGTTTTTT
NA	TRBV5-1	TRBJ2-2	NA	CASSPEKNTGELFF	TGCGCCAGCAGCCCAGAGAAAAACACCGGGGAGCTGTTTTTT
few	TRBV15	TRBJ2-7	TRBD1	CATTKTTGAAYPYEQYF	TGTGCCACCACCAAAACAACAGGGGCCGCTTACCCCTACGAGCAGTACTTC
NA	TRBV4-3	TRBJ2-2	TRBD1	CASSQDPRGTGELFF	TGCGCCAGCAGCCAAGATCCCAGGGGGACCGGGGAGCTGTTTTTT
NA	TRBV5-6	TRBJ2-7	NA	CASSFYKTYEQYF	TGTGCCAGCAGCTTCTACAAAACCTACGAGCAGTACTTC
NA	TRBV29-1	TRBJ1-1	NA	CSVEGPGGTEAFF	TGCAGCGTTGAAGGCCCCGGGGGCACTGAAGCTTTCTTT
few	TRBV19	TRBJ2-3	NA	CATAADSFTDTQYF	TGTGCCACCGCCGCTGACAGTTTCACAGATACGCAGTATTTT
NA	TRBV5-6	TRBJ2-3	TRBD2	CASSDPGRGTQYF	TGTGCCAGCAGCGACCCAGGGAGGGGTACGCAGTATTTT
NA	TRBV6-5	TRBJ1-1	TRBD1	CASSYSTGGTAEAFF	TGTGCCAGCAGTTACTCGACAGGGGGGACCGCTGAAGCTTTCTTT
once	TRBV2	TRBJ2-7	NA	CASSEVRAYEQYF	TGTGCCAGCAGTGAAGTCAGGGCCTACGAGCAGTACTTC
few	TRBV2	TRBJ1-5	NA	CASSAQEDQPQHF	TGTGCCAGCAGTGCCCAAGAAGATCAGCCCCAGCATTTT
NA	TRBV7-2	TRBJ2-6	NA	CASSFTPSGANVLTF	TGTGCCAGCAGCTTCACTCCCTCTGGGGCCAACGTCCTGACTTTC
NA	TRBV7-2	TRBJ2-5	TRBD2	CASSLERGRATQYF	TGTGCCAGCAGCTTAGAGCGGGGGCGCGCAACCCAGTACTTC